This is a list of T cell receptor beta chains from one sample in a study of blood T cell repertoires in COVID-19. Repertoires were generated with immunoSEQ multiplex PCR, while TCRdb's copy carries only in-frame clones and drops some. The data show approximately 200,000 clones, roughly 90% seen once. The sequencing sample was made of peripheral blood. The receptors were gathered from a woman between 45 and 60 years old with acute or convalescent COVID-19. CDR3s include the opening cysteine and the closing phenylalanine or tryptophan. Fields, in order: D gene, J gene, V gene, clone size, CDR3 protein, CDR3 DNA. The D gene is left open where the match is weak. Clone size appears in some rows only: once, few, many, or a class for an expanded clone.

TRBD1 | TRBJ1-5 | TRBV6-6 | . | CASSQGAIQPQHF | TGTGCCAGCAGCCAGGGGGCAATTCAGCCCCAGCATTTT
. | TRBJ1-5 | TRBV6-2/TRBV6-3 | once | CASSWPAGNQPQHF | TGTGCCAGCAGTTGGCCCGCGGGCAATCAGCCCCAGCATTTT
. | TRBJ1-5 | TRBV21-1 | many | CASSKEDWDRGQPQHF | TGTGCCAGCAGCAAAGAGGACTGGGACAGGGGTCAGCCCCAGCATTTT
TRBD2 | TRBJ2-5 | TRBV19 | . | CATKAGGETQYF | TGTGCCACTAAGGCGGGAGGGGAGACCCAGTACTTC
. | TRBJ1-3 | TRBV24-1 | . | CATSDGDSGNTIYF | TGTGCCACCAGTGACGGTGACTCTGGAAACACCATATATTTT
. | TRBJ1-5 | TRBV5-6 | . | CASSLVRDKDQPQHF | TGTGCCAGCAGCTTGGTCAGGGACAAAGATCAGCCCCAGCATTTT
. | TRBJ2-1 | TRBV6-5 | . | CASSRRGRRGEQFF | TGTGCCAGCAGTCGCAGGGGAAGAAGAGGTGAGCAGTTCTTC
. | TRBJ1-1 | TRBV4-3 | . | CASSQDRTYEAFF | TGCGCCAGCAGCCAAGATAGGACATATGAAGCTTTCTTT
TRBD1 | TRBJ1-6 | TRBV2 | . | CASSDDRGSSYNSPLHF | TGTGCCAGCAGTGACGACAGGGGCAGCTCCTATAATTCACCCCTCCACTTT
. | TRBJ1-2 | TRBV6-5 | . | CASSLWERGGYTF | TGTGCCAGCAGCCTTTGGGAGCGCGGTGGCTACACCTTC
TRBD1 | TRBJ2-1 | TRBV15 | . | CATSSSARGLRGSSYNEQFF | TGTGCCACCAGCTCCAGCGCCAGGGGGCTGAGGGGGTCTAGCTACAATGAGCAGTTCTTC
TRBD2 | TRBJ2-7 | TRBV5-6 | . | CASSGLAGETWGEQYF | TGTGCCAGCAGCGGACTAGCGGGAGAAACCTGGGGCGAGCAGTACTTC
. | TRBJ2-1 | TRBV6-5 | . | CASSLGLALGNEQFF | TGTGCCAGCAGTTTGGGGCTAGCGTTGGGTAATGAGCAGTTCTTC
. | TRBJ2-2 | TRBV2 | . | CASVSPSGELFF | TGTGCCAGCGTTAGTCCTTCCGGGGAGCTGTTTTTT
. | TRBJ2-2 | TRBV3-1/TRBV3-2 | . | CASSQRTLLRGTGELFF | TGTGCCAGCAGCCAACGGACCCTCCTAAGGGGCACCGGGGAGCTGTTTTTT
. | TRBJ1-1 | TRBV30 | . | CAWSVAEYTEAFF | TGTGCCTGGAGTGTAGCGGAGTACACTGAAGCTTTCTTT
. | TRBJ2-7 | TRBV27 | . | CASSLLVGGEVGSYEQYF | TGTGCCAGCAGTTTATTAGTTGGAGGTGAGGTGGGCTCCTACGAGCAGTACTTC
TRBD1 | TRBJ2-2 | TRBV6-5 | . | CASRPTGLGTGELFF | TGTGCCAGCAGACCGACAGGGTTGGGCACCGGGGAGCTGTTTTTT
TRBD2 | TRBJ2-3 | TRBV10-1 | . | CASSESLAGAVDTQYF | TGCGCCAGCAGTGAGTCCCTAGCGGGAGCGGTAGATACGCAGTATTTT
TRBD1 | TRBJ2-3 | TRBV20-1 | . | CSASQGETDTQYF | TGCAGTGCTAGTCAGGGGGAGACAGATACGCAGTATTTT
. | TRBJ2-3 | TRBV1 | . | CTSSSPTSRVQYF | TGCACCAGCAGTTCCCCCACTAGCAGGGTGCAGTATTTT
TRBD2 | TRBJ2-3 | TRBV7-2 | . | CASSPISGEGTQYF | TGTGCCAGCAGCCCCATAAGCGGGGAAGGTACGCAGTATTTT
TRBD2 | TRBJ2-3 | TRBV7-2 | . | CASSLGVAGPTDTQYF | TGTGCCAGCAGCTTAGGAGTAGCGGGACCCACAGATACGCAGTATTTT
TRBD2 | TRBJ2-1 | TRBV19 | . | CASSIVRELNRNEQFF | TGTGCCAGTAGTATAGTGCGGGAGCTGAACAGGAATGAGCAGTTCTTC
TRBD2 | TRBJ2-2 | TRBV3-1/TRBV3-2 | few | CASNFLAGANTGELFF | TGTGCCAGCAACTTCCTCGCGGGGGCGAACACCGGGGAGCTGTTTTTT
. | TRBJ2-7 | TRBV11-2 | . | CASSLDRAYEQYF | TGTGCCAGCAGCTTAGACAGGGCCTACGAGCAGTACTTC
TRBD1 | TRBJ1-6 | TRBV6-2/TRBV6-3 | . | CASSFLTGGNSPLHF | TGTGCCAGCAGCTTCCTGACAGGGGGTAATTCACCCCTCCACTTT
. | TRBJ2-1 | TRBV3-1/TRBV3-2 | . | CASSQRSMRNEQFF | TGTGCCAGCAGCCAACGGAGTATGCGGAATGAGCAGTTCTTC
. | TRBJ1-5 | TRBV5-1 | once | CASSLEGHSNQPQHF | TGCGCCAGCAGCTTGGAGGGGCATAGCAATCAGCCCCAGCATTTT
. | TRBJ2-5 | TRBV19 | . | CASSPRAFQETQYF | TGTGCCAGTAGCCCCAGGGCCTTCCAAGAGACCCAGTACTTC
TRBD2 | TRBJ2-1 | TRBV5-1 | . | CASSLRLAGDYWSYNEQFF | TGCGCCAGCAGCTTGCGACTAGCGGGAGATTACTGGTCCTACAATGAGCAGTTCTTC
TRBD2 | TRBJ2-1 | TRBV2 | . | CASTSGLAGNEQFF | TGTGCCAGCACTTCGGGACTAGCTGGCAATGAGCAGTTCTTC
TRBD1 | TRBJ1-3 | TRBV29-1 | few | CSAGQGVSAIYF | TGCAGCGCGGGACAGGGGGTCAGCGCCATATATTTT
TRBD1 | TRBJ1-4 | TRBV6-5 | . | CASRTGGEEKLFF | TGTGCCAGCAGGACAGGGGGAGAGGAAAAACTGTTTTTT
TRBD2 | TRBJ2-1 | TRBV11-2 | . | CASSLEAGWYQFF | TGTGCCAGCAGCCTGGAAGCGGGATGGTACCAGTTCTTC
. | TRBJ1-2 | TRBV9 | . | CASSARTDFPSNYGYTF | TGTGCCAGCAGCGCTCGGACTGACTTTCCCTCTAACTATGGCTACACCTTC
. | TRBJ1-5 | TRBV19 | few | CASSGGTRSPRHQPQHF | TGTGCCAGTAGTGGAGGCACAAGATCTCCCCGCCATCAGCCCCAGCATTTT
TRBD2 | TRBJ2-1 | TRBV5-5 | . | CASSLSGRANEQFF | TGTGCCAGCAGCTTAAGCGGGAGGGCCAATGAGCAGTTCTTC
TRBD1 | TRBJ1-1 | TRBV25-1 | . | CASSGAPGTGGTEAFF | TGTGCCAGCAGTGGCGCCCCCGGGACAGGGGGCACTGAAGCTTTCTTT
TRBD1 | TRBJ2-7 | TRBV11-2 | . | CASSLGQGAYEQYF | TGTGCCAGCAGCTTAGGGCAGGGGGCCTACGAGCAGTACTTC
. | TRBJ2-3 | TRBV30 | once | CAWIEISTDTQYF | TGTGCCTGGATCGAGATAAGCACAGATACGCAGTATTTT
. | TRBJ1-2 | TRBV12-3/TRBV12-4 | . | CASSEGANYGYTF | TGTGCCAGCAGTGAAGGGGCTAACTATGGCTACACCTTC
. | TRBJ2-1 | TRBV11-3 | . | CASSLGGGLSSYNEQFF | TGTGCCAGCAGCTTGGGCGGGGGCTTAAGCTCCTACAATGAGCAGTTCTTC
. | TRBJ1-2 | TRBV30 | . | CAWSQMWGVVGYTF | TGTGCCTGGAGTCAAATGTGGGGCGTAGTTGGCTACACCTTC
TRBD1 | TRBJ1-2 | TRBV27 | . | CASSNTGANYGYTF | TGTGCCAGCAGTAACACAGGGGCTAACTATGGCTACACCTTC
. | TRBJ2-5 | TRBV4-1 | . | CASSQEGSGGGQGETQYF | TGCGCCAGCAGCCAAGAAGGGAGTGGAGGGGGCCAAGGCGAGACCCAGTACTTC
TRBD2 | TRBJ2-5 | TRBV5-1 | . | CASSLRLAGDWETQYF | TGCGCCAGCAGCCTCCGACTAGCGGGAGATTGGGAGACCCAGTACTTC
. | TRBJ1-6 | TRBV19 | few | CASSPGAVYNSPLHF | TGTGCCAGTAGCCCTGGGGCGGTCTATAATTCACCCCTCCACTTT
TRBD1 | TRBJ1-1 | TRBV3-1/TRBV3-2 | . | CASRKGQGAYSTEAFF | TGTGCCAGCAGGAAGGGACAGGGGGCTTATAGCACTGAAGCTTTCTTT
TRBD1 | TRBJ1-5 | TRBV6-2/TRBV6-3 | . | CASSSGTDYQPQHF | TGTGCCAGCAGTTCCGGGACAGATTATCAGCCCCAGCATTTT
. | TRBJ1-4 | TRBV7-9 | once | CASSLQAGGEKLFF | TGTGCCAGCAGCCTCCAAGCCGGAGGTGAAAAACTGTTTTTT